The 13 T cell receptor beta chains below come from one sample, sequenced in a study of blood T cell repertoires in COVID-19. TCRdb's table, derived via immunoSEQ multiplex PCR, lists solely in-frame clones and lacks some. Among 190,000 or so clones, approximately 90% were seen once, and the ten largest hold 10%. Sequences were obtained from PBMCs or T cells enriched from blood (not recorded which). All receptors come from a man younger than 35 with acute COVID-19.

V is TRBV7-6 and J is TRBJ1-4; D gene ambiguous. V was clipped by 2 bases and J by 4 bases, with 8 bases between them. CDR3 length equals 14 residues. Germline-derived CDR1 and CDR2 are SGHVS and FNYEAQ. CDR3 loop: CASSLNTDNEKLFF. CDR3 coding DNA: TGTGCCAGCAGCTTAAATACAGATAATGAAAAACTGTTTTTT. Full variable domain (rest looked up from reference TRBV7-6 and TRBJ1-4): GAGVSQSPRYKVTKRGQDVALRCDPISGHVSLYWYRQALGQGPEFLTYFNYEAQQDKSGLPNDRFSAERPEGSISTLTIQRTEQRDSAMYRCASSLNTDNEKLFFGSGTQLSVL.

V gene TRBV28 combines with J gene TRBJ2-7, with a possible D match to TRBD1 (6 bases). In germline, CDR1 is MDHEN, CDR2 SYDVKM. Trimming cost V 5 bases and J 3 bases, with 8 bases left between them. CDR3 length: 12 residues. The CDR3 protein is CASSEQGYEQYF. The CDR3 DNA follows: TGTGCCAGCAGTGAACAGGGCTACGAGCAGTACTTC.

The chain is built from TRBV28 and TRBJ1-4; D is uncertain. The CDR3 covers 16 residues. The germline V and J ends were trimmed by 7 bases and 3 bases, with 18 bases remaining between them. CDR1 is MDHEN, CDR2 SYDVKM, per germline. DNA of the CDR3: TGTGCCAGCACGATGACACAGAGGGTTCCTAATGAAAAACTGTTTTTT. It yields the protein CASTMTQRVPNEKLFF.

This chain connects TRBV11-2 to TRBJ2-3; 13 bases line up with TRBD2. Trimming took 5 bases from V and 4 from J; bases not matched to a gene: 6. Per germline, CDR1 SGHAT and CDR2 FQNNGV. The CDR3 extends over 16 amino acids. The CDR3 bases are TGTGCCAGCAGCCCCTGGACTAGCGGGAGTGCAGATACGCAGTATTTT. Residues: CASSPWTSGSADTQYF.

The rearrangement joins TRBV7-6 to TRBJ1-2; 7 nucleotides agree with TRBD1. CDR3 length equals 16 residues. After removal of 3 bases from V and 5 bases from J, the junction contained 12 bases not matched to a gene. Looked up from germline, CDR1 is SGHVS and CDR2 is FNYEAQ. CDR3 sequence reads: CASSLARGQNLYGYTF. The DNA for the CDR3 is TGTGCCAGCAGCTTGGCAAGGGGACAGAACTTGTATGGCTACACCTTC.

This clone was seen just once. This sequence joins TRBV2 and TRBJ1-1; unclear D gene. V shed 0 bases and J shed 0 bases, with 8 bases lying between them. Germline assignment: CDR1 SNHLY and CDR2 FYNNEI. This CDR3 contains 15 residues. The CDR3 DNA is TGTGCCAGCAGTGAAGCTTACCCGGTGAACACTGAAGCTTTCTTT. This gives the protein CASSEAYPVNTEAFF.

CDR3: CASSARLAKNIQYF. The CDR3 nucleotides are TGTGCCAGCAGTGCGAGGTTGGCCAAAAACATTCAGTACTTC. The rearrangement joins TRBV2 to TRBJ2-4; no clear D. The CDR3 is 14 amino acids. Deletions cut 4 bases from V and 1 base from J, with 8 bases between. CDR1 and CDR2 from the germline V gene are SNHLY and FYNNEI.

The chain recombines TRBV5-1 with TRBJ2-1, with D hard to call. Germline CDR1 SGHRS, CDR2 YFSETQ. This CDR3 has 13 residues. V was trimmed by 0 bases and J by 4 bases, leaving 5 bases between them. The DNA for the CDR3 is TGCGCCAGCAGCTTGGGAGTTTACAATGAGCAGTTCTTC. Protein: CASSLGVYNEQFF.

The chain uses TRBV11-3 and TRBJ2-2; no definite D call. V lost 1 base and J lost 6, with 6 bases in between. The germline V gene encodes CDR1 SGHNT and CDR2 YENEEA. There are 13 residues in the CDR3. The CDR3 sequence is CASSLGRAGELFF. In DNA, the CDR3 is TGTGCCAGCAGCTTAGGTCGGGCCGGGGAGCTGTTTTTT.

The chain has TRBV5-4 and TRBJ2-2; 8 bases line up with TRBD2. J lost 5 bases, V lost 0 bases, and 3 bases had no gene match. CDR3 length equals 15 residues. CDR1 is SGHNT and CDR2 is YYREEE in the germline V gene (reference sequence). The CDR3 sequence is CASSLGPSGTGELFF. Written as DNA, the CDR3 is TGTGCCAGCAGCTTGGGTCCTAGCGGGACCGGGGAGCTGTTTTTT.

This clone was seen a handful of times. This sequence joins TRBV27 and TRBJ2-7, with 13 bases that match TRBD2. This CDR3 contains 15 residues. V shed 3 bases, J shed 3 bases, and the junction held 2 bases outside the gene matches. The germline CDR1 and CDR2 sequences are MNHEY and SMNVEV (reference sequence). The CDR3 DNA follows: TGTGCCAGCAGTTTGGGACTAGCGGGAATCTACGAGCAGTACTTC. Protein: CASSLGLAGIYEQYF.

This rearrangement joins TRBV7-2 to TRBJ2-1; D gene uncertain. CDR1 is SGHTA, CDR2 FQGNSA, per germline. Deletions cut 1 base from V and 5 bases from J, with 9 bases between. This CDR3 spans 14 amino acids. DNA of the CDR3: TGTGCCAGCAGCTTAGGACGGGTAAACAATGAGCAGTTCTTC. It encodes CASSLGRVNNEQFF.

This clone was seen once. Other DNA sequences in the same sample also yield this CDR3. The CDR3 sequence is CASSSGQGYEQYF. The DNA of the CDR3 is TGTGCCAGCAGTTCGGGACAGGGCTACGAGCAGTACTTC. The chain employs TRBV28 and TRBJ2-7, with TRBD1 matching over 9 bases. CDR1 and CDR2 from the germline V gene are MDHEN and SYDVKM. J was trimmed by 3 bases and V by 4 bases; bases with no gene match: 1. The CDR3 sequence is 13 residues long.